This is a list of T cell receptor beta chains from one sample in a study of siplizumab effects on memory and regulatory T cells. Using immunoSEQ multiplex PCR, the repertoire was profiled, and TCRdb retains in-frame clones only, with some absent. Among roughly 110,000 clones listed, just under 95% were seen once. The material sequenced was non-Treg CD4+ T cells sorted from blood. The receptors come from a human donor in good health. The CDR3 runs from the conserved cysteine through the conserved F or W. D genes are given only for firm matches. Clone size is stated in some rows and not others, as once, few, many or a class when expanded.

>TRBV5-5|14|NA|NA|TRBJ2-5
CASTRYPGEETQYF
>TRBV18|14|once|NA|TRBJ1-2
CASSQGRYNYGYTF
>TRBV27|15|NA|NA|TRBJ2-7
CASRAGDRSSYEQYF
>TRBV10-3|14|NA|NA|TRBJ1-6
CAISVLQGESPLHF
>TRBV18|13|NA|NA|TRBJ2-3
CASSLGGTDTQYF
>TRBV5-1|14|few|TRBD1|TRBJ1-1
CASSVGQGDTEAFF
>TRBV2|11|few|NA|TRBJ2-7
CASAGNYEQYF
>TRBV30|14|once|NA|TRBJ1-1
CAWSSGLGGTEAFF
>TRBV7-7|16|NA|NA|TRBJ2-2
CASSFLLGADTGELFF
>TRBV6-1|12|NA|NA|TRBJ1-2
CASSQGNYGYTF
>TRBV11-2|15|NA|TRBD2|TRBJ2-2
CASSPGTSHTGELFF
>TRBV6-5|13|NA|NA|TRBJ1-5
CASSYSFNQPQHF
>TRBV11-3|13|few|NA|TRBJ2-7
CASSPWSGDEQYF
>TRBV7-9|14|NA|NA|TRBJ1-2
CASSLPISSDGYTF
>TRBV29-1|14|NA|NA|TRBJ1-1
CSVRKGVANTEAFF
>TRBV30|12|NA|NA|TRBJ1-5
CASGWGGQPQHF
>TRBV5-5|15|once|NA|TRBJ1-5
CASSLVSNENQPQHF
>TRBV5-1|13|NA|NA|TRBJ2-7
CASRPDSLNEQYF
>TRBV11-2|17|NA|NA|TRBJ2-4
CASSAPLGRQAGNIQYF
>TRBV19|15|once|NA|TRBJ1-2
CASSNRQGPAAFLTF
>TRBV15|15|NA|NA|TRBJ1-5
CATSRSTVSNQPQHF
>TRBV7-9|12|NA|NA|TRBJ1-6
CASTVGDSPLHF
>TRBV28|12|NA|NA|TRBJ1-6
CASSLILSPLHF
>TRBV6-6|15|NA|NA|TRBJ1-4
CASSDDRFSGEKLFF
>TRBV4-1|17|NA|NA|TRBJ1-6
CASSLFARARYNSPLHF
>TRBV7-2|15|NA|NA|TRBJ2-3
CASSLGWGSTDTQYF
>TRBV4-3|15|NA|NA|TRBJ1-1
CASSQDGGQYTEAFF
>TRBV15|13|NA|NA|TRBJ1-1
CATSPGTIAEAFF
>TRBV28|12|NA|NA|TRBJ2-2
CASRVGTGELFF
>TRBV21-1|10|NA|NA|TRBJ1-5
CASISGPQHF
>TRBV4-1|14|NA|NA|TRBJ2-7
CASSQEGRDYEQYF
>TRBV5-5|17|NA|NA|TRBJ1-3
CASSLRVYPDPGNTIYF
>TRBV27|16|NA|TRBD1|TRBJ2-2
CASSQPGQARLGELFF
>TRBV5-1|13|NA|NA|TRBJ1-1
CASSFSSATEAFF
>TRBV5-6|12|NA|NA|TRBJ2-2
CASKKGTGELFF
>TRBV6-5|15|NA|TRBD1|TRBJ1-2
CASSSRQGASYGYTF
>TRBV29-1|13|NA|NA|TRBJ2-6
CSVFRVGANVLTF
>TRBV7-2|14|NA|TRBD1|TRBJ1-1
CASSSTGAHTEAFF
>TRBV2|15|NA|NA|TRBJ1-6
CASSPQGQSGSPLHF
>TRBV5-6|14|NA|NA|TRBJ2-1
CASSLRGNYNEQFF
>TRBV4-3|15|NA|TRBD2|TRBJ2-5
CASSQDRLAGPTQYF
>TRBV5-6|16|NA|NA|TRBJ2-2
CASSLAIGASTGELFF
>TRBV5-4|14|NA|NA|TRBJ1-1
CASSSDPGNTEAFF
>TRBV28|12|NA|NA|TRBJ1-2
CAARDWNYGYTF
>TRBV25-1|11|NA|NA|TRBJ1-2
CASSGLYGYTF
>TRBV15|14|NA|TRBD1|TRBJ1-5
CATSPDRERQPQHF
>TRBV30|16|NA|TRBD1|TRBJ1-2
CAWSVGTGFEDYGYTF
>TRBV28|11|NA|NA|TRBJ1-1
CASSLITEAFF
>TRBV7-9|14|NA|TRBD1|TRBJ1-2
CASSLADREYGYTF
>TRBV7-2|16|NA|TRBD1|TRBJ1-2
CASSPRGPQGAFGYTF
>TRBV7-2|18|NA|TRBD2|TRBJ2-3
CASSLVILAGGITDTQYF